The rows below give T cell receptor beta chains drawn from one sample of a study of PD-L1 blockade in urothelial cancer. The repertoire was sequenced with immunoSEQ multiplex PCR; TCRdb's copy has only in-frame clones and lacks some. Among some 110,000 clones, approximately 90% were seen once, and the ten largest hold around 4%. The specimen comprised PBMCs, sampled around atezolizumab (anti-PD-L1) treatment. These receptors were collected from a man in his sixties with urothelial cancer. CDR3s include the opening cysteine and the closing phenylalanine or tryptophan. A D gene is named only where the DNA matches it firmly. Not every row has a clone size; where given, it reads once, few, many or a size class.

d_call clone_size j_call v_call cdr3_aa cdr3_nt
. once TRBJ1-1 TRBV6-5 CASRPGVQNTEAFF TGTGCCAGCAGGCCAGGGGTTCAAAACACTGAAGCTTTCTTT
. . TRBJ2-2 TRBV19 CASSIDLRVPGELFF TGTGCCAGTAGTATAGATCTCCGGGTCCCCGGGGAGCTGTTTTTT
. . TRBJ2-7 TRBV9 CARRESGEQYF TGTGCCCGTCGCGAAAGCGGCGAGCAGTACTTC
TRBD1 . TRBJ2-1 TRBV2 CASRTGDSYNEQFF TGTGCCAGCAGGACAGGGGACTCCTACAATGAGCAGTTCTTC
TRBD1 . TRBJ2-1 TRBV6-5 CASSRDSSSYNEQFF TGTGCCAGCAGTAGGGACAGTAGCTCCTACAATGAGCAGTTCTTC
TRBD1 . TRBJ2-3 TRBV5-5 CASSPRQGHKFTDTQYF TGTGCCAGCAGCCCTCGACAGGGCCACAAATTCACAGATACGCAGTATTTT
TRBD1 . TRBJ1-5 TRBV19 CASNLSDRVNQPQHF TGTGCCTCAAATCTGTCGGACAGGGTCAATCAGCCCCAGCATTTT
TRBD1 once TRBJ2-1 TRBV9 CASSDNRGSVLGEQFF TGTGCCAGCAGCGATAACAGGGGGAGTGTTCTGGGTGAGCAGTTCTTC
. . TRBJ2-3 TRBV2 CASIGLAGTDTQYF TGTGCCAGCATTGGGCTAGCCGGCACAGATACGCAGTATTTT
. . TRBJ2-1 TRBV5-5 CASSPDRDTSVF TGTGCCAGCAGCCCTGACCGGGACACCTCGGTCTTC
TRBD2 . TRBJ2-1 TRBV7-9 CASSDRTRGDNEQFF TGTGCCAGCAGTGACCGGACTAGGGGAGATAATGAGCAGTTCTTC
. . TRBJ1-6 TRBV6-5 CASSYISADSPLHF TGTGCCAGCAGTTACATATCGGCGGATTCACCCCTCCACTTT
. . TRBJ1-4 TRBV7-2 CASSLRDTANEKLFF TGTGCCAGCAGCCTACGGGACACGGCCAATGAAAAACTGTTTTTT
. . TRBJ2-3 TRBV7-8 CASSPYGDTQYF TGTGCCAGCAGCCCATACGGGGATACGCAGTATTTT
. . TRBJ1-1 TRBV5-1 CASSLGQPTEAFF TGCGCCAGCAGCTTGGGACAGCCGACTGAAGCTTTCTTT
TRBD1 . TRBJ2-7 TRBV19 CASSHGTGSYEQYF TGTGCCAGTAGTCACGGGACAGGGTCCTACGAGCAGTACTTC
. . TRBJ2-1 TRBV30 CAWSVPRRNEQFF TGTGCCTGGTCTGTACCTCGGCGGAATGAGCAGTTCTTC
TRBD1 . TRBJ2-7 TRBV6-1 CASSEGDRVGEQYF TGTGCCAGCAGTGAAGGGGACAGGGTGGGCGAGCAGTACTTC
TRBD2 . TRBJ2-3 TRBV28 CASIPSGASTDTQYF TGTGCCAGCATCCCTAGCGGGGCGAGCACAGATACGCAGTATTTT
TRBD1 . TRBJ2-7 TRBV7-8 CASRQQGTRSYEQYF TGTGCCAGCAGACAACAGGGGACGCGCTCCTACGAGCAGTACTTC
. . TRBJ2-3 TRBV18 CASSPRLGNTDTQYF TGTGCCAGCTCACCACGACTAGGGAACACAGATACGCAGTATTTT
TRBD1 . TRBJ1-4 TRBV5-1 CASSLEGTGIEKLFF TGCGCCAGCAGCTTGGAGGGGACAGGGATTGAAAAACTGTTTTTT
TRBD1 . TRBJ2-7 TRBV5-4 CASSLSQGADYEQYF TGTGCCAGCAGCTTGTCGCAGGGGGCAGATTACGAGCAGTACTTC
TRBD2 . TRBJ2-7 TRBV19 CASSLTSGDSYEQYF TGTGCCAGTAGTCTGACTAGCGGGGATTCCTACGAGCAGTACTTC
. . TRBJ2-1 TRBV7-9 CASSLNSDNEQFF TGTGCCAGCAGCTTAAACTCGGACAATGAGCAGTTCTTC
. . TRBJ2-2 TRBV5-4 CASSLAGGDGELFF TGTGCCAGCAGCTTGGCGGGGGGCGATGGGGAGCTGTTTTTT
. . TRBJ2-2 TRBV5-6 CASSLYNRDTGELFF TGTGCCAGCAGCTTGTATAACAGGGACACCGGGGAGCTGTTTTTT
TRBD1 . TRBJ2-5 TRBV5-1 CASSLGTVKETQYF TGCGCCAGCAGCTTAGGGACAGTGAAAGAGACCCAGTACTTC
TRBD2 . TRBJ2-7 TRBV7-6 CASSRLAGGIYEQYF TGTGCCAGCAGCCGACTAGCGGGGGGGATCTACGAGCAGTACTTC
. . TRBJ1-5 TRBV5-6 CASSLQGGDQPQHF TGTGCCAGCAGCTTGCAAGGAGGGGATCAGCCCCAGCATTTT
. . TRBJ2-3 TRBV9 CASSFSSTDTQYF TGTGCCAGCAGCTTTTCTAGCACAGATACGCAGTATTTT
. . TRBJ2-7 TRBV28 CASSSPAGARGSYEQYF TGTGCCAGCAGTTCCCCGGCTGGGGCCAGGGGTTCCTACGAGCAGTACTTC
TRBD1 . TRBJ2-7 TRBV4-3 CASSTSDRGGSYEQYF TGCGCCAGCAGCACTTCGGACAGGGGAGGGTCCTACGAGCAGTACTTC
. . TRBJ2-3 TRBV5-1 CASSFRGASDTQYF TGCGCCAGCAGCTTCCGGGGGGCGAGTGATACGCAGTATTTT
TRBD2 . TRBJ2-1 TRBV4-3 CATVSSGRSYNEQFF TGCGCCACGGTAAGTAGCGGGAGGTCCTACAATGAGCAGTTCTTC